Included here is one T cell receptor beta chain sequence, with context. The sample belongs to a study of T cells after yellow fever vaccination. Overall study: In the case of low-cell-number fractions, SMART-Seq v4 Ultra Low Input was used for preparation.

Researchers made TCR cDNA using 5'RACE template switching, and this step added a universal primer site and UMIs. TCRdb reanalysed the 5' RACE reads using MiXCR and keeps one entry per CDR3 protein. The data contain around 150,000 distinct CDR3 sequences, more than 5.5% of them singletons. V lost 7 bases, J lost 7 bases, and 11 bases stayed unmatched. In germline, CDR1 is MDHEN, CDR2 SYDVKM. The length of the CDR3 is 14 residues. This chain connects TRBV28 to TRBJ1-1, with 8 bases aligning to TRBD1. The receptor's source is a young man who received the YFV17D yellow fever vaccine. Sequences were derived from CD4+ T cells sorted from PBMCs, sampled less than 6 days after the first yellow fever vaccination. The chain's CDR3 is CASTLTGELSEAFF. DNA of the CDR3: TGTGCCAGCACCCTGACAGGGGAGCTTAGTGAAGCTTTCTTT.